A single sample gave rise to the 18 T cell receptor beta chains below, sequenced in a study of T cells in Graves' hyperthyroidism and ophthalmopathy (dated by TCRdb to the late 2010s). The receptor library was made with multiplex PCR. Instrument on record: Illumina HiSeq 2000. TCR beta CDR3 regions were amplified from RNA transcripts. The first round of RT-PCR for the TCR CDR3 was performed with the HTBI primer set and the Qiagen OneStep RT-PCR kit. TCRdb trimmed the raw reads at Q25, called clones with MiXCR and kept productive beta chains. Each entry is one CDR3 protein sequence, shown with its most common DNA and genes. Within this sample are a few hundred thousand distinct CDR3 sequences, with about a sixth of them counted one time only. Of the sample, less than 70% is held by the ten largest clones. Material: blood. These receptors were taken from a woman in her fifties or sixties with Graves' ophthalmopathy.

At least ten counts were recorded for this clonotype. The V and J genes are TRBV20-1 and TRBJ2-3, with D possibly TRBD2 on 5 matching bases. Germline CDR1 and CDR2: DFQATT and SNEGSKA (reference sequence). V lost 2 bases and J 0 bases, leaving 12 bases between the germline ends. The CDR3 is 15 residues long. The CDR3 nucleotides read TGCAGTGCTAGACGTGGCGGGCCTAGCACAGATACGCAGTATTTT. Protein sequence: CSARRGGPSTDTQYF.

This clonotype has a count of ten or more. CDR3 amino acids: CASSPGTGGGNEQFF. The CDR3 DNA reads TGTGCCAGCAGTCCCGGGACAGGGGGAGGCAATGAGCAGTTCTTC. The gene calls are TRBV7-7 and TRBJ2-1, with 11 bases lining up with TRBD1. The CDR3 length is 15 residues. CDR1 is SSHAT and CDR2 is FNYEAQ in the germline V gene (reference sequence). With V trimmed by 6 bases and J by 6 bases, 7 bases remained unmatched.

In regard to this clonotype: The junction and the germline gene differ at one end; a read error may be behind it. This chain links TRBV7-6 with TRBJ1-5; 7 positions match TRBD1. The CDR3 totals 13 residues. Germline-derived CDR1 and CDR2 are SGHVS and FNYEAQ. The CDR3 region has the DNA TGTGCCAACAGCTTAGACAGGGATCAGCCCCAGCATTTT. Its protein is CANSLDRDQPQHF. Drawing the rest from reference TRBV7-6 and TRBJ1-5, the complete variable domain is GAGVSQSPRYKVTKRGQDVALRCDPISGHVSLYWYRQALGQGPEFLTYFNYEAQQDKSGLPNDRFSAERPEGSISTLTIQRTEQRDSAMYRCANSLDRDQPQHFGDGTRLSIL.

This clonotype was seen more than once but under ten times. V gene TRBV6-1 combines with J gene TRBJ1-2; 9 bases agree with TRBD1. The ends lost 8 bases at V and 4 bases at J; junction bases unmatched: 8. CDR3 length: 14 amino acids. CDR1 is MNHNS and CDR2 is SASEGT in the germline V gene. The CDR3 reads CASFNRGPAYGYTF. CDR3 coding DNA: TGTGCCAGCTTCAACAGGGGGCCCGCCTATGGCTACACCTTC.

A few counts support this clonotype. V gene TRBV4-1 combines with J gene TRBJ1-5; a weak D match, TRBD1 (5 bases). The CDR3 is 14 residues long. Germline V gene sequence: CDR1 MGHRA, CDR2 YSYEKL. Trimming took off 1 base at V and 8 bases at J, with 12 bases between the two ends. The DNA for the CDR3 is TGCGCCAGCAGCCAAGCATCAGGGAGGGAGCCCCAGCATTTT. This codes for CASSQASGREPQHF.

The sample holds many counts of this clonotype. The chain joins TRBV10-3 to TRBJ1-2, with D possibly TRBD1 on 5 matching bases. There are 12 residues in the CDR3. Germline values: CDR1 ENHRY, CDR2 SYGVKD. V was shortened by 8 bases and J by 8 bases, with 15 bases between the two germline ends. The CDR3 DNA is TGTGCCATCTCTCCGGTCAGGGACGGCTACACCTTC. Encoded protein: CAISPVRDGYTF.

The chain carries TRBV11-3 and TRBJ2-2; 10 positions agree with TRBD1. The CDR3 totals 16 residues. CDR1 SGHNT and CDR2 YENEEA come from the germline V gene. Unmatched junction bases numbered 5, after V lost 5 bases and J lost 2 bases. CDR3 protein: CASSAGQGKNTGELFF. CDR3 nucleotides: TGTGCCAGCAGCGCGGGACAGGGGAAAAACACCGGGGAGCTGTTTTTT.

This clonotype has only a few counts. The J gene is TRBJ1-4, the V gene TRBV27; 10 bases map to TRBD1. V was pared by 4 bases and J by 8 bases, with 4 bases of the junction left unmatched. CDR1 is MNHEY and CDR2 is SMNVEV in the germline V gene (reference sequence). CDR3 length: 14 residues. CDR3 nucleotides: TGTGCCAGCAGTTGGACAGGGGGAGGCGAAAAACTGTTTTTT. Its translation: CASSWTGGGEKLFF. Together with reference TRBV27 and TRBJ1-4, the CDR3 gives the full variable domain: EAQVTQNPRYLITVTGKKLTVTCSQNMNHEYMSWYRQDPGLGLRQIYYSMNVEVTDKGDVPEGYKVSRKEKRNFPLILESPSPNQTSLYFCASSWTGGGEKLFFGSGTQLSVL.

This clonotype was recorded many times. The genes are TRBV20-1 and TRBJ1-2; D unclear. With 3 bases removed from V and 1 base from J, the gap between germline ends came to 9 bases. This CDR3 is built from 13 residues. Germline V gene sequence: CDR1 DFQATT, CDR2 SNEGSKA (reference sequence). Here the CDR3 reads CSASEGFNYGYTF. The CDR3 DNA is TGCAGTGCTAGTGAGGGCTTTAACTATGGCTACACCTTC.

This clonotype has ten or more counts. The V and J genes are TRBV2 and TRBJ2-7; possible D gene TRBD1, 5 bases. The germline gives CDR1 SNHLY, CDR2 FYNNEI. The CDR3 extends over 14 amino acids. V was shortened by 3 bases and J by 2 bases, with 11 bases between the two germline ends. The CDR3 coding sequence is TGTGCCAGCAGTGATCAGGGAATAACCTACGAGCAGTACTTC. It codes for CASSDQGITYEQYF.

The sample holds many counts of this clonotype. The gene calls are TRBV20-1 and TRBJ2-7; D gene ambiguous. This CDR3 is built from 14 residues. CDR1 is DFQATT and CDR2 is SNEGSKA in the germline V gene (reference sequence). V lost 0 bases to trimming and J lost 1 base, with 10 bases between them. The CDR3 reads CSARDPIKSYEQYF. Here the CDR3 DNA reads TGCAGTGCTAGAGACCCCATCAAGTCCTACGAGCAGTACTTC.

This clonotype has at least ten counts. The rearrangement uses TRBV11-2 and TRBJ1-1, with a possible D match to TRBD1 (6 bases). Germline CDR1 is SGHAT and CDR2 is FQNNGV. Trimming took 5 bases from V and 4 from J, leaving 11 bases between them. The CDR3 extends over 13 amino acids. The DNA of the CDR3 is TGTGCCAGCAGCGTAACAGGGTCCACTGAAGCTTTCTTT. This translates into CASSVTGSTEAFF. Looking up the rest from reference TRBV11-2 and TRBJ1-1 gives the full variable domain: EAGVAQSPRYKIIEKRQSVAFWCNPISGHATLYWYQQILGQGPKLLIQFQNNGVVDDSQLPKDRFSAERLKGVDSTLKIQPAKLEDSAVYLCASSVTGSTEAFFGQGTRLTVV.

In this sample, this clonotype turned up many times. This rearrangement joins TRBV7-2 to TRBJ2-5; 7 bases map to TRBD2. Germline loops: CDR1 SGHTA, CDR2 FQGNSA. V dropped 1 base and J dropped 4; count of bases not matched to a gene: 6. CDR3 size: 15 residues. This chain's CDR3 is CASSLGHRGVETQYF. The CDR3 coding sequence is TGTGCCAGCAGCTTAGGCCACCGGGGGGTAGAGACCCAGTACTTC.

To note about this clonotype: This may arise from a read error, as a much more abundant clone is one base away. The chain combines TRBV7-2 with TRBJ2-7; D remains ambiguous. Germline CDR1 and CDR2: SGHTA and FQGNSA. This CDR3 contains 13 residues. The germline V and J ends were trimmed by 7 bases and 4 bases, with 14 bases remaining between them. This CDR3 reads CASNSSIRYEQYF. The CDR3 bases are TGTGCCAGCAACTCCTCAATCCGTTACGAGCAGTACTTC. The full variable domain, with the rest looked up from reference TRBV7-2 and TRBJ2-7, is GAGVSQSPSNKVTEKGKDVELRCDPISGHTALYWYRQSLGQGLEFLIYFQGNSAPDKSGLPSDRFSAERTGGSVSTLTIQRTQQEDSAVYLCASNSSIRYEQYFGPGTRLTVT.

Note on this clonotype: A much larger clonotype is one base distant, so this may be a read error. Without the conserved terminal phenylalanine or tryptophan, this CDR3 likely stems from a read error. This sequence joins TRBV4-2 and TRBJ1-4, with D tentatively TRBD1 (5 bases). Trimming took 1 base from V and 7 from J, leaving 16 bases between them. Germline CDR1 reads LGHNA; CDR2 reads YNFKEQ. The CDR3 has 16 residues. The CDR3 here is CASSQVTSGEGEKLFL. In DNA form, the CDR3 reads TGTGCCAGCAGCCAAGTTACCTCGGGGGAAGGTGAAAAACTGTTTCTT.

This clonotype was detected ten times or more. The chain employs TRBV6-2 or TRBV6-3 and TRBJ1-2; 11 bases are shared with TRBD1. In germline, CDR1 is MNHEY, CDR2 SVGEGT. V lost 6 bases, J lost 4 bases, and 13 bases stayed unmatched. This CDR3 spans 17 amino acids. The CDR3 nucleotides read TGTGCCAGCAGAAAGACGGGACAGGGGGTCGTCGGCTATGGCTACACCTTC. Its protein is CASRKTGQGVVGYGYTF.

The CDR3 protein is CASSEGGGARYNEQFF. CDR3 DNA sequence: TGTGCCAGCAGCGAGGGGGGGGGCGCCCGGTACAATGAGCAGTTCTTC. The chain uses TRBV7-9 and TRBJ2-1; the D gene is possibly TRBD2 (7 bases). Germline-derived CDR1 and CDR2 are SEHNR and FQNEAQ (reference sequence). The ends were cut back, 5 bases at V and 4 bases at J, with 18 bases in the middle. There are 16 residues in the CDR3.

The sample holds many counts of this clonotype. The chain is built from TRBV11-3 and TRBJ2-3, with TRBD2 matching 11 bases. Germline trimming cut 5 bases from V and 0 bases from J; bases unmatched to any gene: 4. The CDR3 runs to 16 residues. The germline gives CDR1 SGHNT, CDR2 YENEEA. CDR3 amino acids: CASSRLAGRSTDTQYF. The CDR3, as DNA: TGTGCCAGCAGCCGACTAGCGGGACGAAGCACAGATACGCAGTATTTT.